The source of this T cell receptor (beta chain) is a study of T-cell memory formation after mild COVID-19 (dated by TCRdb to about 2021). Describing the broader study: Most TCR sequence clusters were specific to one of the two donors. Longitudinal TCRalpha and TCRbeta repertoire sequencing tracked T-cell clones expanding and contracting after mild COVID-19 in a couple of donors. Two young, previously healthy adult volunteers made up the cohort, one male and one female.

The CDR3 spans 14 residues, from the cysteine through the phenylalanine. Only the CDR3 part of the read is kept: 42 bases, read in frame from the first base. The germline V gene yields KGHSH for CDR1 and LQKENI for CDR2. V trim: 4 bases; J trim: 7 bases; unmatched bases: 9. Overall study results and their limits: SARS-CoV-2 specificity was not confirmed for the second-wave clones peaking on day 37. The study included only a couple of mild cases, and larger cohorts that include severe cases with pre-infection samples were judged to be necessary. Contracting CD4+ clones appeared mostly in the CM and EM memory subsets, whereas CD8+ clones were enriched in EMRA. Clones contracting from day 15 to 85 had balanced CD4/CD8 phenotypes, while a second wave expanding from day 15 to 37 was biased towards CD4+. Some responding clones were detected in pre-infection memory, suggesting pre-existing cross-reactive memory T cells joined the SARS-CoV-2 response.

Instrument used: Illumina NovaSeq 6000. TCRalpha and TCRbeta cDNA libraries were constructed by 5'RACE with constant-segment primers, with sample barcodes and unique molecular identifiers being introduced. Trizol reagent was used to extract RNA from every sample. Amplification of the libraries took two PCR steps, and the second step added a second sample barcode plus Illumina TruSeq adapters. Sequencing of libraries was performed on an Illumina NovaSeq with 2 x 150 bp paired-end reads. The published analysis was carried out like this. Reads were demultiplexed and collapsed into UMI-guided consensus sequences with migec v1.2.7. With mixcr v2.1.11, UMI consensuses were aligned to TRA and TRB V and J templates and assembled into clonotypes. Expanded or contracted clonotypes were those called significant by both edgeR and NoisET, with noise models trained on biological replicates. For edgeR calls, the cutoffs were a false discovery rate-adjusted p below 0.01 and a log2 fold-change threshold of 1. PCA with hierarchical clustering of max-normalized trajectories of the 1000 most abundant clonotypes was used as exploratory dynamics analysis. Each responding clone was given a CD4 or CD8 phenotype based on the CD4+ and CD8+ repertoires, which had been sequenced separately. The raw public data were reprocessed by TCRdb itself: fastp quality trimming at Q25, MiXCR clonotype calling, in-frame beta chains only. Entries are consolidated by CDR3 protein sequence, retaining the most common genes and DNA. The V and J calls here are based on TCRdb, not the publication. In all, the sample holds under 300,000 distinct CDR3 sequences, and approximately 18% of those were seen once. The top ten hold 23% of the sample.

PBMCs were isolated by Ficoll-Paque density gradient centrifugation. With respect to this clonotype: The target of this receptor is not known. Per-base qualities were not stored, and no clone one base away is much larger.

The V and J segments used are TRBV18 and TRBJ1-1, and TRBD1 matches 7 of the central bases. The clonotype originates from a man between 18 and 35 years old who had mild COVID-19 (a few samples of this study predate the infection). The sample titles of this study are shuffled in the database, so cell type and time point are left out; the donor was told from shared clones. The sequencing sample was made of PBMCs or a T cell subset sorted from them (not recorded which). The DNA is TGTGCCAGCTCACGCGGACAGGATAGAAATGAAGCTTTCTTT. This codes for CASSRGQDRNEAFF.